This entry concerns a single T cell receptor beta chain. Antigen unknown. The entry originates in a study of beta chain features in type 1 diabetes. TCRB transcripts that were expressed got sequenced, as all of the isolated RNA had been reverse transcribed. The protocol was immunoSEQ multiplex PCR, while the TCRdb copy is restricted to in-frame clones and leaves out a portion. The sample lists 350,000 to 450,000 clones, 10% to 15% occurring once. CDR3 length equals 12 residues. V lost 1 base, J lost 4 bases, and 4 bases lay in between. Germline lookup yields CDR1 SGHDN and CDR2 FVKESK. The study, taken as a whole, reports: More deletions and fewer insertions at VDJ junctions were seen in type 1 diabetes patients. The study found moderately but significantly shorter TCRB CDR3s in all four CD4+ subsets of Type 1 diabetes patients.

V usage is TRBV14 and J usage is TRBJ1-1, with unresolved D. The TCR comes from a woman aged 18-29 years with type 1 diabetes. Sample: naive CD4+ T cells from blood. CDR3 DNA sequence: TGTGCCAGCAGCCAAGCGCGCACTGAAGCTTTCTTT. Encoded protein: CASSQARTEAFF.